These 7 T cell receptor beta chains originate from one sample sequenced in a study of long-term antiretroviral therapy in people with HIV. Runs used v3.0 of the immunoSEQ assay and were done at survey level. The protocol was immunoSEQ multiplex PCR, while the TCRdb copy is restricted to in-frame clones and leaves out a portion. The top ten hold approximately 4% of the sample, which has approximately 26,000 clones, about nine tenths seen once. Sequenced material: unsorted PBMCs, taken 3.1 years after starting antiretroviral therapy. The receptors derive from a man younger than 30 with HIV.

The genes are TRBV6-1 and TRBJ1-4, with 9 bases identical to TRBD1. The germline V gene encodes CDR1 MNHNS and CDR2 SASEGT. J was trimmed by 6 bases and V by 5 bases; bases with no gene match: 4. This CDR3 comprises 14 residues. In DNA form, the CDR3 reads TGTGCCAGCAGTAGGGGACAGGGTTATGAAAAACTGTTTTTT. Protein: CASSRGQGYEKLFF.

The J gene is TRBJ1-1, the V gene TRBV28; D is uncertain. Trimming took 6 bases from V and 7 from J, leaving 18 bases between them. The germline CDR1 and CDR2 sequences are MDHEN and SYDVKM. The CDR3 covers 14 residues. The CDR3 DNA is TGTGCCAGCAGCTCCCCACGGCGCGGGATTGAAGCTTTCTTT. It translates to CASSSPRRGIEAFF.

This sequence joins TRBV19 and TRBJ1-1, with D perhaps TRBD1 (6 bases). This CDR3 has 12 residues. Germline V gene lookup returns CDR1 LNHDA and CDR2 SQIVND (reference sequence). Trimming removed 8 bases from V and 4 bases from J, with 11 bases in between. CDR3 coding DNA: TGTGCCAGTGGTAACAGGGTCACTGAAGCTTTCTTT. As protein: CASGNRVTEAFF.

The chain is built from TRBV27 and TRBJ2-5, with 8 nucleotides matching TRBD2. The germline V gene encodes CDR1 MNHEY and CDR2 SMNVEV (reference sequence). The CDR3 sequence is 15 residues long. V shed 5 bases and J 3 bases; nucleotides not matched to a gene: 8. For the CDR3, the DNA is TGTGCCAGCAGTCCAATGGGAGCGGGGGAAGAGACCCAGTACTTC. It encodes CASSPMGAGEETQYF.

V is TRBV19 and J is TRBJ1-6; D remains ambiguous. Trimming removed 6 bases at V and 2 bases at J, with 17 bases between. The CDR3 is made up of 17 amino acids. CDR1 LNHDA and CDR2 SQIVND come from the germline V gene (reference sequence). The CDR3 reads CASSGVGWAAYNSPLHF. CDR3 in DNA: TGTGCCAGTAGCGGTGTGGGTTGGGCAGCCTATAATTCACCCCTCCACTTT.

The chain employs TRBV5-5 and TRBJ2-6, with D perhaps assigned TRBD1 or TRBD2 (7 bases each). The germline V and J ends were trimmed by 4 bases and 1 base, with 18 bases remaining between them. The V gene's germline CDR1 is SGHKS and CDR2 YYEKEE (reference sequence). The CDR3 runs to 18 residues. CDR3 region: CASSLTGDYPSGANVLTF. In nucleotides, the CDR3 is TGTGCCAGCAGCCTTACAGGGGACTATCCTTCTGGGGCCAACGTCCTGACTTTC.

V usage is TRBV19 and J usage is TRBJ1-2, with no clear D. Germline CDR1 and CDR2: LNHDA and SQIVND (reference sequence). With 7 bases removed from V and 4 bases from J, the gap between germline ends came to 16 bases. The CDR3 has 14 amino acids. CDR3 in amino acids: CASNLAAGSYGYTF. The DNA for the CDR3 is TGTGCCAGTAACCTGGCGGCAGGATCCTATGGCTACACCTTC.